The next 15 T cell receptor beta chains were all read from a single sample in a study of neurological immune-mediated disorders. MiXCR was run by TCRdb on the 5' RACE reads, yielding one entry per CDR3 protein. The data show fewer than 80,000 distinct CDR3 sequences, around 5% seen once. The sample taken for sequencing was PBMCs. Receptors were obtained from a woman aged 50 to 65 with multiple sclerosis.

This clonotype was observed many times. CDR3 nucleotides: TGTGCCAGCAGCTCACAGACAGGCACTGAAGCTTTCTTT. Translation gives CASSSQTGTEAFF. J is TRBJ1-1 and V is TRBV11-1; a possible D gene is TRBD1 (6 bases). The CDR3 is 13 residues long. Germline V gene sequence: CDR1 SGHAT, CDR2 FQDESV (reference sequence). V was trimmed by 4 bases and J by 4 bases, leaving 10 bases between them.

The chain couples TRBV6-5 to TRBJ2-6; 10 bases map to TRBD1. The CDR3 covers 17 residues. Germline CDR1 and CDR2: MNHEY and SVGAGI. The V segment lost 3 bases and the J segment 4 bases; nucleotides outside the gene matches: 6. The chain's CDR3 is CASSYDDRGQGANVLTF. CDR3 DNA: TGTGCCAGCAGTTATGACGACAGGGGGCAAGGGGCCAACGTCCTGACTTTC.

V gene TRBV3-1 combines with J gene TRBJ2-6; D gene unclear. Germline CDR1 LGHDT, CDR2 YNNKEL (reference sequence). This CDR3 has 15 residues. The V end lost 4 bases, the J end lost 1 base, and 8 bases lay between the germline ends. The CDR3 nucleotides are TGTGCCAGCAGCCCTATCAGTTCTGGGGCCAACGTCCTGACTTTC. Its translation is CASSPISSGANVLTF.

This clonotype has at least ten counts. The CDR3 region is CASSPQLAGITDTQYF. CDR3 nucleotide sequence: TGTGCCAGCAGTCCCCAATTAGCGGGGATCACAGATACGCAGTATTTT. The chain couples TRBV6-2 or TRBV6-3 to TRBJ2-3, with TRBD2 matching 8 bases. CDR1 MNHEY and CDR2 SVGEGT come from the germline V gene. The J segment lost 2 bases and the V segment lost 5 bases, leaving 9 bases of the junction unmatched. The length of the CDR3 is 16 residues.

Only a few counts were recorded for this clonotype. The genes are TRBV20-1 and TRBJ2-5; 11 nucleotides line up with TRBD2. Looked up from germline, CDR1 is DFQATT and CDR2 is SNEGSKA (reference sequence). Losses at the gene ends were 0 bases for V and 4 bases for J; bases not matched to a gene: 10. The CDR3 covers 17 residues. This CDR3 reads CSARDVSGGAFGETQYF. Written as DNA, the CDR3 is TGCAGTGCTAGAGATGTTAGCGGGGGGGCCTTTGGAGAGACCCAGTACTTC.

This clonotype was recorded at least ten times. This sequence joins TRBV5-6 and TRBJ1-2, with D unresolved. V was clipped by 2 bases and J by 6 bases, with 17 bases between them. This CDR3 has 15 amino acids. Germline V lookup: CDR1 SGHDT, CDR2 YYEEEE. Here the CDR3 reads CASSFLRAQRDGYTF. Written as DNA, the CDR3 is TGTGCCAGCAGCTTCTTACGGGCTCAGAGGGATGGCTACACCTTC. Drawing the rest from reference TRBV5-6 and TRBJ1-2, the complete variable domain is DAGVTQSPTHLIKTRGQQVTLRCSPKSGHDTVSWYQQALGQGPQFIFQYYEEEERQRGNFPDRFSGHQFPNYSSELNVNALLLGDSALYLCASSFLRAQRDGYTFGSGTRLTVV.

This clonotype was counted ten times or more. This rearrangement joins TRBV6-2 or TRBV6-3 to TRBJ2-5, with 8 bases lining up with TRBD2. The V gene's germline CDR1 is MNHEY and CDR2 SVGEGT. V lost 7 bases to trimming and J lost 5 bases; unmatched junction nucleotides: 12. This CDR3 is built from 15 residues. Here the CDR3 DNA reads TGTGCCAGCACCTCCGGGACCGGGGGGGCCGAGACCCAGTACTTC. This encodes CASTSGTGGAETQYF.

This clonotype showed up many times. The rearrangement links TRBV7-3 to TRBJ2-1; D is uncertain. The CDR3 contains 13 residues. The V end lost 1 base, the J end lost 9 bases, and 10 bases lay between the germline ends. Germline V lookup: CDR1 SGHTA, CDR2 FQGTGA. The CDR3 DNA is TGTGCCAGCAGCTTAAGGCTACACGCTGAGCAGTTCTTC. Protein sequence: CASSLRLHAEQFF.

In its sample, this clonotype was seen many times. This chain uses TRBV12-3 or TRBV12-4 with TRBJ2-7; TRBD1 agrees at 7 bases. The CDR3 is 14 residues long. After removal of 6 bases from V and 3 bases from J, the junction contained 8 bases not matched to a gene. In DNA, the CDR3 is TGTGCCAGCAGCACAGGGGCCCCGAACTACGAGCAGTACTTC. Its translation is CASSTGAPNYEQYF.

This rearrangement joins TRBV10-1 to TRBJ2-3; possible D gene TRBD2, 5 bases. The CDR3 is made up of 14 amino acids. CDR1 WNHNN and CDR2 SYGVQD come from the germline V gene (reference sequence). The V end was cut by 6 bases, the J end by 2 bases, with 12 bases between. The CDR3 nucleotides are TGCGCCAGCAGCGGTGGTAGCGACACAGATACGCAGTATTTT. It encodes CASSGGSDTDTQYF.

The chain has TRBV25-1 and TRBJ2-3; D may be TRBD1 (5 bases). Trimming shortened V by 3 bases and J by 2 bases, and 12 bases separated the two germline ends. This CDR3 has 15 residues. Looked up from germline, CDR1 is MGHDK and CDR2 is SYGVNS. This chain's CDR3 is CASSDGRTNTDTQYF. The CDR3 bases are TGTGCCAGCAGTGATGGCAGGACAAACACAGATACGCAGTATTTT.

This clonotype has a count of ten or more. The J gene is TRBJ2-1, the V gene TRBV5-1; 9 bases are shared with TRBD1. J gave up 1 base and V 4 bases, and 3 bases lay outside the gene matches. The CDR3 runs 15 residues. Germline CDR1 is SGHRS and CDR2 is YFSETQ. DNA for the CDR3: TGCGCCAGCAGCGTGACAGGGGGGTCCTACAATGAGCAGTTCTTC. This sequence encodes CASSVTGGSYNEQFF.

This clonotype was counted only a few times. A junction end diverges from the germline sequence, so it may reflect a read error. J is TRBJ1-5 and V is TRBV12-3 or TRBV12-4; D is perhaps TRBD1 (5 bases). This CDR3 region has 13 residues. The CDR3, as DNA: TGTGCCACCTCTCGAGACAGTATCGAGCCCCAGAATTTT. Protein: CATSRDSIEPQNF.

In this sample, this clonotype turned up many times. The V call is TRBV4-2, the J call TRBJ2-3; 8 nucleotides line up with TRBD1. The CDR3 spans 15 residues. V was clipped by 0 bases and J by 4 bases; unmatched bases: 3. Per germline, CDR1 LGHNA and CDR2 YNFKEQ. CDR3 nucleotides: TGTGCCAGCAGCCAAGACCACAGGGGGGCAGATACGCAGTATTTT. It is translated as CASSQDHRGADTQYF.

In this sample, this clonotype turned up many times. The chain joins TRBV7-2 to TRBJ2-3, with 7 bases identical to TRBD2. The CDR3 loop spans 14 amino acids. J was trimmed by 0 bases and V by 3 bases; bases with no gene match: 0. CDR1 is SGHTA and CDR2 is FQGNSA in the germline V gene. The CDR3 here is CASSLGLSTDTQYF. The CDR3 coding sequence is TGTGCCAGCAGCTTGGGACTAAGCACAGATACGCAGTATTTT.